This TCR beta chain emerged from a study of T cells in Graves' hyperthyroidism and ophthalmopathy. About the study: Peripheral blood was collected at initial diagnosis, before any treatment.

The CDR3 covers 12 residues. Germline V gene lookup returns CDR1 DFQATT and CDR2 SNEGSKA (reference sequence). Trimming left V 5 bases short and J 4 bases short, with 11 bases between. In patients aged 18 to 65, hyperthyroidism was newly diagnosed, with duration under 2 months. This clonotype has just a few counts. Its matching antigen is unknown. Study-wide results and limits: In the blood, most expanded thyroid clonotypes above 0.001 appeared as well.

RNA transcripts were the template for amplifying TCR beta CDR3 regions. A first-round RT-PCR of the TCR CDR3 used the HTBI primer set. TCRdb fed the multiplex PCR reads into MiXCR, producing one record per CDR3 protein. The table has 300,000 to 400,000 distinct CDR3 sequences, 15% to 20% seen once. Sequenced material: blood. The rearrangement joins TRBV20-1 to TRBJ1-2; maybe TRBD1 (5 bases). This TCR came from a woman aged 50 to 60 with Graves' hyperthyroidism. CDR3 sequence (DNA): TGCAGTGCTCTCCGGGACTCCTATGGCTACACCTTC. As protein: CSALRDSYGYTF.